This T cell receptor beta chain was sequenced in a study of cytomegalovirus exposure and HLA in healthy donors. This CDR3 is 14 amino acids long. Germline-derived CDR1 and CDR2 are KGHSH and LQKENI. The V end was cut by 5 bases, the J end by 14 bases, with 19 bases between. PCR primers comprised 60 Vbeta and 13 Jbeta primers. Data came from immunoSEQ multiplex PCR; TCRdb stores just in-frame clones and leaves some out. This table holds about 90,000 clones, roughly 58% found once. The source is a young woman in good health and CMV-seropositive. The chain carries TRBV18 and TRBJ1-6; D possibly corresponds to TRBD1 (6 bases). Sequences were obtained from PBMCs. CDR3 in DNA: TGTGCCAGCTCAGCCATTCCCGGGACATGGGCCCTCCACTTT. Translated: CASSAIPGTWALHF.